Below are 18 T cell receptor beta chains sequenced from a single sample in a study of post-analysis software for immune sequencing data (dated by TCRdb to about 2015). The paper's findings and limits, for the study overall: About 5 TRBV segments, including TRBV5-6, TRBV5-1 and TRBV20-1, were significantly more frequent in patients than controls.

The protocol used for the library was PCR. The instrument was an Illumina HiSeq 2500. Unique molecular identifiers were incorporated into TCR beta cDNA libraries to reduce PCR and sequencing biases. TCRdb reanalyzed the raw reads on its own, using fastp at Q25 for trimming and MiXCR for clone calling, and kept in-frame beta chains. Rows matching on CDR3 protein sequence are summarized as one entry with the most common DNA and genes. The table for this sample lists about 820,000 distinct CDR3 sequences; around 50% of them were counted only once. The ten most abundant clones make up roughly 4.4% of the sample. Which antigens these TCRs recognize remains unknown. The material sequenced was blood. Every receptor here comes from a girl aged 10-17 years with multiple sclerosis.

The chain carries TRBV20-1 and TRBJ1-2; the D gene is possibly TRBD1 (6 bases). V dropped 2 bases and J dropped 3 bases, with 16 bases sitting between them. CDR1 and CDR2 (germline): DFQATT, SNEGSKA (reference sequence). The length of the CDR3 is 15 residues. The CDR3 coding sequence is TGCAGTGCTAGATATAAGGGGGGAAGGGACTATGGCTACACCTTC. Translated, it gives CSARYKGGRDYGYTF.

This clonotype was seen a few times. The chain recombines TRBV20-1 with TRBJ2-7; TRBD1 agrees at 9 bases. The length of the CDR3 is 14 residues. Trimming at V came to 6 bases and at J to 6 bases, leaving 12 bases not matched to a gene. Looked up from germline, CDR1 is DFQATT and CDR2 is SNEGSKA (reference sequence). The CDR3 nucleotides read TGCAGTGCGGAGCCTCCGGGACAGGGCCTCGAGCAGTACTTC. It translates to CSAEPPGQGLEQYF.

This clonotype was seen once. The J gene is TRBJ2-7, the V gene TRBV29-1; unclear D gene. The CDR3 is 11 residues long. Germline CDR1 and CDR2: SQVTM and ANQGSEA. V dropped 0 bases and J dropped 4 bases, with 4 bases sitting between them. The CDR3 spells CSVEDLYEQYF. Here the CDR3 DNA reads TGCAGCGTTGAAGATCTATACGAGCAGTACTTC.

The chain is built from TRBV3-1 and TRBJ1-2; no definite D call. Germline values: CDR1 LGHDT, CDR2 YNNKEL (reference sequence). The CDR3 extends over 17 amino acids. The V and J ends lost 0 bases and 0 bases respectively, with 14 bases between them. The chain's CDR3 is CASSQDLGSAANYGYTF. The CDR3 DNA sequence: TGTGCCAGCAGCCAAGACTTGGGATCGGCAGCTAACTATGGCTACACCTTC.

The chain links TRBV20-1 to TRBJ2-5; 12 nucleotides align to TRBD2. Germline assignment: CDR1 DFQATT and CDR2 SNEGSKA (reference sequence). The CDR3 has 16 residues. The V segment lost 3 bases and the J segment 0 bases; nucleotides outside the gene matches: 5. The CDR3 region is CSASVTSGGYQETQYF. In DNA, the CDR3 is TGCAGTGCTAGCGTCACTAGCGGGGGGTACCAAGAGACCCAGTACTTC.

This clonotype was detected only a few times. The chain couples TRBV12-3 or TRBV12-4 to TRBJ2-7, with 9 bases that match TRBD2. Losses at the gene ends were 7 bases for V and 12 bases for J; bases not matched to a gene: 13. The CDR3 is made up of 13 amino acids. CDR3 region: CASTPAGGTVVYF. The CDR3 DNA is TGTGCCAGCACCCCCGCGGGGGGGACAGTGGTGTACTTC.

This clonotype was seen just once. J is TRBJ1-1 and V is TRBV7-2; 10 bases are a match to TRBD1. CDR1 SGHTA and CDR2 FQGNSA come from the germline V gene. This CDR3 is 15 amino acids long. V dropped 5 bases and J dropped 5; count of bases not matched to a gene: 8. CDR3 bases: TGTGCCAGCAGCACGTGGGACAGGGGAAGAACTGAAGCTTTCTTT. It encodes CASSTWDRGRTEAFF.

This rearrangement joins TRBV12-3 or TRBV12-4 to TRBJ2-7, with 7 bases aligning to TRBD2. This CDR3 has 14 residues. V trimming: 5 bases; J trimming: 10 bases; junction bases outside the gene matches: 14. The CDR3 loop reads CASSPVSGPRTQYF. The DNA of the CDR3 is TGTGCCAGCAGTCCCGTTAGCGGGCCCAGGACACAGTACTTC.

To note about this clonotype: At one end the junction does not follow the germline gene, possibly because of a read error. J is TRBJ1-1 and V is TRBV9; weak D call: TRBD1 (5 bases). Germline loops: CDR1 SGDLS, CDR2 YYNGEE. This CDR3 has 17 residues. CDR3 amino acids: CASSGEGRPDRNAEAFF. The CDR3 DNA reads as TGTGCCAGCAGCGGGGAGGGACGGCCGGACCGGAACGCTGAAGCTTTCTTT. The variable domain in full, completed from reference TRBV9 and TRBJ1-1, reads DSGVTQTPKHLITATGQRVTLRCSPRSGDLSVYWYQQSLDQGLQFLIQYYNGEERAKGNILERFSAQQFPDLHSELNLSSLELGDSALYFCASSGEGRPDRNAEAFFGQGTRLTVV.

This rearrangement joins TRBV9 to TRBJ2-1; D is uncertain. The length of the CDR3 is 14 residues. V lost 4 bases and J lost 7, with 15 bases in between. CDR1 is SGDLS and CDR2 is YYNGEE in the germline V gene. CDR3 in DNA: TGTGCCAGCAGCCCAACCCCCCAAGATAATGAGCAGTTCTTC. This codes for CASSPTPQDNEQFF.

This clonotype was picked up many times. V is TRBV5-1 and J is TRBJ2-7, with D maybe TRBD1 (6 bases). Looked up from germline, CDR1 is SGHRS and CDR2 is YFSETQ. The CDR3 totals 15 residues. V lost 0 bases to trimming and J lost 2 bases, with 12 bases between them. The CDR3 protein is CASSLAPGQTYEQYF. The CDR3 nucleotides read TGCGCCAGCAGCTTGGCCCCAGGACAGACCTACGAGCAGTACTTC.

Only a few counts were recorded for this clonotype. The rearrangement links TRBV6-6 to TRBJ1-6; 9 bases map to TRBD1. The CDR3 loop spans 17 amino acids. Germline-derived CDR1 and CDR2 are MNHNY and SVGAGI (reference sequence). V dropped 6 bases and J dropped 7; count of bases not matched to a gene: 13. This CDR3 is CASRPGQGTVWNSPLHF. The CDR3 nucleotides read TGTGCCAGCAGGCCGGGACAGGGTACCGTCTGGAATTCACCCCTCCACTTT.

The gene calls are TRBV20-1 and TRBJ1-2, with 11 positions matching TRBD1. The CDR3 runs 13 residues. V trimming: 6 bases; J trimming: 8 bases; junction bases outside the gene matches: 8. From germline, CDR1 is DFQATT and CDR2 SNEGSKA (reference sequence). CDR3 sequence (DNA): TGCAGTGCCTCGGACAGGGGGCGCCGGGGCTACACCTTC. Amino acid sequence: CSASDRGRRGYTF.

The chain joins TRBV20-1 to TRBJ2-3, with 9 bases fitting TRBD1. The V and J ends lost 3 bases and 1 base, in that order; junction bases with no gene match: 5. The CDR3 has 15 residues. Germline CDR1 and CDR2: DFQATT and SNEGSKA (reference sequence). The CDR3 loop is CSARRGQGRTDTQYF. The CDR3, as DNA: TGCAGTGCTAGGAGGGGACAGGGTCGCACAGATACGCAGTATTTT.

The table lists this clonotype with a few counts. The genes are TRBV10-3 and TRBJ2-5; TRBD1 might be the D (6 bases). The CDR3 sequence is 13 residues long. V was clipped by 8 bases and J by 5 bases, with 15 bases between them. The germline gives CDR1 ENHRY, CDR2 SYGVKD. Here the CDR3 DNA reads TGTGCCATCTCCAGTGGGCAGGGGGAGACCCAGTACTTC. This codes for CAISSGQGETQYF.

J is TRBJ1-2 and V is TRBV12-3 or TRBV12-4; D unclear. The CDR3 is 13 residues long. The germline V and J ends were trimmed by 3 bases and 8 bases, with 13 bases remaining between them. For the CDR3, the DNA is TGTGCCAGCAGTTTTGCTCCCCGAGGCGGCTACACCTTC. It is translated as CASSFAPRGGYTF.

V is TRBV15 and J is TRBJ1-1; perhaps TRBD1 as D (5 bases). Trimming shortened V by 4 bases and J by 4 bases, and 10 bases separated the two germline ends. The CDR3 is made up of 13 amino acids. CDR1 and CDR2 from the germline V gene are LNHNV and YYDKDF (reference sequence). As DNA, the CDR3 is TGTGCCACCAGCACACGCGGGGCCACTGAAGCTTTCTTT. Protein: CATSTRGATEAFF. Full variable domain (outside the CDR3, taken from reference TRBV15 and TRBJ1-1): DAMVIQNPRYQVTQFGKPVTLSCSQTLNHNVMYWYQQKSSQAPKLLFHYYDKDFNNEADTPDNFQSRRPNTSFCFLDIRSPGLGDTAMYLCATSTRGATEAFFGQGTRLTVV.

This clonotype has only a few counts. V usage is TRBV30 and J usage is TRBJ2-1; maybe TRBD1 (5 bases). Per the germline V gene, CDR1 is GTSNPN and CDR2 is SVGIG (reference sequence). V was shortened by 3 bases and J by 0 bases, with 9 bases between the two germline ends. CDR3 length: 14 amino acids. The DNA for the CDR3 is TGTGCCTGGAGGACAGCCAGCTCCTACAATGAGCAGTTCTTC. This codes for CAWRTASSYNEQFF.